One and the same sample provided the 24 T cell receptor beta chains below, sequenced in a study of cytomegalovirus exposure and HLA in healthy donors. Using immunoSEQ multiplex PCR, the repertoire was profiled, and TCRdb retains in-frame clones only, with some absent. The profile covers about 130,000 clones, with 80% to 90% appearing a single time and 6.2% taken by the ten largest. Sequences were obtained from PBMCs. These receptors all come from a woman aged 25 to 39 in good health and CMV-seropositive.

This clone was found once. The chain recombines TRBV6-6 with TRBJ2-3; TRBD2 matches at 11 bases. Germline V lookup: CDR1 MNHNY, CDR2 SVGAGI (reference sequence). The CDR3 contains 14 residues. J was trimmed by 6 bases and V by 6 bases; bases with no gene match: 5. The CDR3 DNA reads TGTGCCAGCAGCCCGGGACTAGCGGTGGATACGCAGTATTTT. Protein: CASSPGLAVDTQYF.

This chain joins TRBV7-3 and TRBJ1-3; no definite D call. Germline loops: CDR1 SGHTA, CDR2 FQGTGA. This CDR3 has 13 residues. V lost 5 bases, J lost 4 bases, and 9 bases lay in between. This chain's CDR3 is CASSRTLGNTIYF. CDR3 bases: TGTGCCAGCAGCCGGACTTTAGGAAACACCATATATTTT.

This clone was detected only once. The J gene is TRBJ2-5, the V gene TRBV7-9; tentatively, D is TRBD2 (5 bases). Germline assignment: CDR1 SEHNR and CDR2 FQNEAQ (reference sequence). This CDR3 contains 13 residues. The V end was cut by 9 bases, the J end by 2 bases, with 13 bases between. CDR3 bases: TGTGCCAGTTCCCCTGGGAGTCAAGAGACCCAGTACTTC. Amino acid sequence: CASSPGSQETQYF. Variable domain in full (rest from reference TRBV7-9 and TRBJ2-5): DTGVSQNPRHKITKRGQNVTFRCDPISEHNRLYWYRQTLGQGPEFLTYFQNEAQLEKSRLLSDRFSAERPKGSFSTLEIQRTEQGDSAMYLCASSPGSQETQYFGPGTRLLVL.

The V and J genes are TRBV29-1 and TRBJ2-7, with 9 bases that match TRBD2. The V gene end was trimmed by 5 bases and the J gene end by 3 bases; junction bases not matched to a gene: 14. Germline CDR1 SQVTM, CDR2 ANQGSEA. This CDR3 region has 16 residues. CDR3 region: CSVLIAGVTTDYEQYF. In DNA form, the CDR3 reads TGCAGCGTTCTAATAGCGGGGGTCACCACGGACTACGAGCAGTACTTC.

This chain connects TRBV19 to TRBJ2-3; no reliable D call. The CDR3 is 14 amino acids. Per germline, CDR1 LNHDA and CDR2 SQIVND (reference sequence). Trimming pared 4 bases from V and 2 bases from J, leaving 10 bases between. The CDR3 region is CASSRSVVTDTQYF. CDR3 nucleotide sequence: TGTGCCAGTAGTAGGTCGGTAGTCACAGATACGCAGTATTTT.

Only one count was recorded for this clone. The V call is TRBV29-1, the J call TRBJ2-3; 8 positions agree with TRBD1. Germline V gene sequence: CDR1 SQVTM, CDR2 ANQGSEA. There are 13 residues in the CDR3. The trim removed 7 bases at V and 1 base at J, leaving 4 bases unmatched. CDR3 DNA: TGCAGCGGAGAGGACAGGGGCACAGATACGCAGTATTTT. Amino acids: CSGEDRGTDTQYF.

The rearrangement joins TRBV5-1 to TRBJ2-7, with 11 bases that match TRBD2. The V segment lost 6 bases and the J segment 6 bases; nucleotides outside the gene matches: 8. The germline CDR1 and CDR2 sequences are SGHRS and YFSETQ. The CDR3 totals 14 residues. CDR3 in DNA: TGCGCCAGCAAAACTGGGACTAGCGGCCTCGAGCAGTACTTC. This translates into CASKTGTSGLEQYF.

CDR3 sequence: CASTKIDRGEQYF. The CDR3 coding sequence is TGTGCCAGCACCAAAATCGACAGGGGCGAGCAGTACTTC. The rearrangement joins TRBV28 to TRBJ2-7; TRBD1 aligns across 8 bases. The CDR3 contains 13 residues. Per the germline V gene, CDR1 is MDHEN and CDR2 is SYDVKM. The V gene end was trimmed by 7 bases and the J gene end by 6 bases; junction bases not matched to a gene: 8.

This rearrangement joins TRBV5-1 to TRBJ1-2; 8 bases align to TRBD1. This CDR3 is built from 15 residues. The trim removed 4 bases at V and 2 bases at J, leaving 7 bases unmatched. Germline V gene lookup returns CDR1 SGHRS and CDR2 YFSETQ. The CDR3 loop reads CASSGGRQGNYGYTF. CDR3 DNA: TGCGCCAGCAGCGGGGGTCGACAGGGGAACTATGGCTACACCTTC.

This clone came up once. J is TRBJ1-6 and V is TRBV27, with a tentative D call TRBD1 (5 bases). This CDR3 has 14 amino acids. Germline CDR1 is MNHEY and CDR2 is SMNVEV (reference sequence). V was clipped by 6 bases and J by 0 bases, with 6 bases between them. The CDR3 is CASSQGSYNSPLHF. CDR3 sequence (DNA): TGTGCCAGCAGCCAGGGCTCCTATAATTCACCCCTCCACTTT.

The rearrangement uses TRBV7-2 and TRBJ1-4, with D possibly TRBD1 on 6 matching bases. Germline V CDR1 and CDR2: SGHTA, FQGNSA. V gave up 3 bases and J gave up 4 bases, with 12 bases separating them. There are 15 residues in the CDR3. As DNA, the CDR3 is TGTGCCAGCAGCTTCAGGGGACGGGATAATGAAAAACTGTTTTTT. It translates to CASSFRGRDNEKLFF.

The chain is built from TRBV2 and TRBJ2-7; tentatively, D is TRBD1 (6 bases). The CDR3 extends over 15 amino acids. The V gene lost 1 base and the J gene lost 3 bases, with 13 bases spanning the gap. Germline V CDR1 and CDR2: SNHLY, FYNNEI. The CDR3 region has the DNA TGTGCCAGCAGTGAAGTGGGCTCAGGGGACTACGAGCAGTACTTC. Protein sequence: CASSEVGSGDYEQYF.

The J gene is TRBJ1-2, the V gene TRBV6-5; tentatively, D is TRBD1 (5 bases). Germline CDR1 and CDR2: MNHEY and SVGAGI. The CDR3 consists of 12 residues. The CDR3 nucleotides are TGTGTCGCTTGGGGACTCAAGGATGGCTACACCTTC. Translated, it gives CVAWGLKDGYTF.

This clone was seen a single time. CDR3 in DNA: TGTGCCAGCAGCTGGGGACAGACGAACACTGAAGCTTTCTTT. Residues: CASSWGQTNTEAFF. V gene TRBV7-9 combines with J gene TRBJ1-1; 7 positions match TRBD1. The CDR3 sequence is 14 residues long. J was trimmed by 1 base and V by 4 bases; bases with no gene match: 3. Germline V gene data show CDR1 as SEHNR and CDR2 as FQNEAQ (reference sequence).

This clone has a handful of counts. V usage is TRBV7-9 and J usage is TRBJ2-7; 7 bases map to TRBD1. This CDR3 contains 14 residues. Trimming cost V 5 bases and J 6 bases; bases outside gene matches: 10. The germline CDR1 and CDR2 sequences are SEHNR and FQNEAQ (reference sequence). The CDR3 sequence: CASSPKTGAIEQYF. CDR3 nucleotides: TGTGCCAGCAGCCCCAAAACAGGGGCTATCGAGCAGTACTTC.

The V and J genes are TRBV5-1 and TRBJ1-4; possibly TRBD1 for D (5 bases). The germline V gene encodes CDR1 SGHRS and CDR2 YFSETQ. The CDR3 contains 16 residues. V lost 1 base and J 1 base, leaving 11 bases between the germline ends. CDR3 DNA: TGCGCCAGCAGCTTGACGTCCGGGGGAACTAATGAAAAACTGTTTTTT. Amino acid sequence: CASSLTSGGTNEKLFF.

This clone appeared a few times. This rearrangement joins TRBV5-4 to TRBJ1-6; 8 nucleotides line up with TRBD1. Germline-derived CDR1 and CDR2 are SGHNT and YYREEE (reference sequence). The CDR3 is made up of 14 amino acids. Trimming at V came to 3 bases and at J to 6 bases, leaving 2 bases not matched to a gene. CDR3 sequence (DNA): TGTGCCAGCAGCTGGGACAGGCTTAATTCACCCCTCCACTTT. As protein: CASSWDRLNSPLHF.

The CDR3 loop reads CASSSQGRGRETQYF. CDR3 in DNA: TGTGCCAGCAGTTCTCAGGGGCGGGGGAGAGAGACCCAGTACTTC. The chain uses TRBV7-2 and TRBJ2-5; tentative D call: TRBD2 (7 bases). The germline gives CDR1 SGHTA, CDR2 FQGNSA. This CDR3 has 15 amino acids. Trimming shortened V by 6 bases and J by 4 bases, and 18 bases separated the two germline ends. Complete variable domain (other parts from reference TRBV7-2 and TRBJ2-5): GAGVSQSPSNKVTEKGKDVELRCDPISGHTALYWYRQSLGQGLEFLIYFQGNSAPDKSGLPSDRFSAERTGGSVSTLTIQRTQQEDSAVYLCASSSQGRGRETQYFGPGTRLLVL.

The genes are TRBV19 and TRBJ1-1, with 10 bases lining up with TRBD1. CDR1 is LNHDA and CDR2 is SQIVND in the germline V gene (reference sequence). CDR3 size: 13 residues. J gave up 11 bases and V 6 bases, and 9 bases lay outside the gene matches. CDR3 sequence: CASRGTGAWLAFF. CDR3 coding DNA: TGTGCCAGTAGAGGGACAGGGGCCTGGTTGGCTTTCTTT.

The genes are TRBV2 and TRBJ2-1, with D unclear. The length of the CDR3 is 15 residues. V lost 6 bases, J lost 4 bases, and 16 bases lay in between. Germline CDR1 and CDR2: SNHLY and FYNNEI. CDR3 in DNA: TGTGCCAGCAGGGAAAGTGGGTGGGCGTACAATGAGCAGTTCTTC. It yields the protein CASRESGWAYNEQFF.

The chain is built from TRBV28 and TRBJ2-6; TRBD1 is a possible D gene (6 bases). This CDR3 comprises 15 residues. V dropped 8 bases and J dropped 4 bases, with 15 bases sitting between them. Germline V gene sequence: CDR1 MDHEN, CDR2 SYDVKM. The CDR3 protein is CASFSPGEGANVLTF. The CDR3 DNA follows: TGTGCCAGCTTCAGTCCAGGGGAAGGGGCCAACGTCCTGACTTTC.

The chain recombines TRBV9 with TRBJ1-1; TRBD1 agrees at 8 bases. V shed 0 bases, J shed 3 bases, and the junction held 7 bases outside the gene matches. This CDR3 contains 16 residues. In germline, CDR1 is SGDLS, CDR2 YYNGEE. The CDR3 nucleotides are TGTGCCAGCAGCGTAGTACGGCAGGGGGCCCACACTGAAGCTTTCTTT. Translated: CASSVVRQGAHTEAFF.

The chain couples TRBV28 to TRBJ1-1; D perhaps matches TRBD1 (5 bases). In germline, CDR1 is MDHEN, CDR2 SYDVKM. This CDR3 region has 13 residues. V was clipped by 3 bases and J by 7 bases, with 12 bases between them. CDR3 loop: CASSLGGTVEAFF. The CDR3 bases are TGTGCCAGCAGTTTGGGGGGGACTGTTGAAGCTTTCTTT.

The chain joins TRBV5-1 to TRBJ1-1; 9 bases align to TRBD1. CDR1 is SGHRS, CDR2 YFSETQ, per germline. J gave up 0 bases and V 5 bases, and 5 bases lay outside the gene matches. This CDR3 spans 15 amino acids. The CDR3 bases are TGCGCCAGCAGGACAGGGGGAGGATTGAACACTGAAGCTTTCTTT. Protein sequence: CASRTGGGLNTEAFF. Complete variable domain (other parts from reference TRBV5-1 and TRBJ1-1): KAGVTQTPRYLIKTRGQQVTLSCSPISGHRSVSWYQQTPGQGLQFLFEYFSETQRNKGNFPGRFSGRQFSNSRSEMNVSTLELGDSALYLCASRTGGGLNTEAFFGQGTRLTVV.